This T cell receptor (beta chain) is from a study of OX40 agonist ivuxolimab in advanced cancers. Study summary: Patients received the agonistic anti-OX40 (CD134) antibody ivuxolimab. Age averaged around 60 years (range roughly 23 to 85), and 82.7% were male. Whole-study findings and limits: Individuals who were partial responders at 0.1-3.0 mg/kg had clonal expansion that ranked among the lowest.

This clone was detected only once. Its matching antigen is unknown. The table came from immunoSEQ multiplex PCR; TCRdb's copy has only in-frame clones and leaves some out. Of about 20,000 clones in the sample, approximately 72% were seen once. The clonotype originates from an adult with an advanced solid tumor such as melanoma, head and neck, liver or kidney cancer. The source material was CD4+ or CD8+ T cells sorted from blood, sampled in a trial of the OX40 agonist ivuxolimab.

CDR3 residues: CASSFVNEQFF. The CDR3 DNA reads TGTGCCAGCAGTTTTGTCAATGAGCAGTTCTTC. The chain carries TRBV6-5 and TRBJ2-1; D unresolved. CDR1 is MNHEY, CDR2 SVGAGI, per germline. The CDR3 extends over 11 amino acids. The ends were cut back, 4 bases at V and 6 bases at J, with 4 bases in the middle.